This TCR beta chain was identified during a study of OX40 agonist ivuxolimab in advanced cancers. Some background on the complete study: The costimulatory receptor OX40 (CD134) was targeted by ivuxolimab, a fully human IgG2 agonistic monoclonal antibody. Intravenous ivuxolimab was administered to patients every 2 weeks at six dose levels: 0.01, 0.1, 0.3, 1.5, 3 and 10 mg/kg. Of the 50 to 55 patients in dose escalation, approximately 20 had hepatocellular carcinoma, roughly 15 had melanoma, 9 had renal cell carcinoma and 9 had head and neck cancer. In the dose-escalation cohort, 82.7% of patients were male, and the mean age was about 55 years, with a range of about 20 to 79. Prior anti-PD-1, anti-PD-L1 or anti-CTLA-4 therapy was permitted, and checkpoint inhibitors had been received by around 40% of dose-escalation patients. Partial responses were achieved by three dose-escalation patients, of whom one had hepatocellular carcinoma and two had cutaneous melanoma. Peripheral TCRbeta sequencing was intended to test whether TCR sequence diversity was altered and clonal T-cell expansion was caused by ivuxolimab. The paper describes the monotherapy dose-escalation part (N of about 55 patients) of the phase I trial of ivuxolimab. Overall results and qualifications from the work: The antigen specificity of the peripheral T cells that underwent clonal expansion was not determined. Low levels of normalized T-cell clonal expansion were also seen in some patients who did not respond. At doses of 0.1 to 3.0 mg/kg, clonal expansion of both CD4+ and CD8+ T cells in blood was seen between baseline and week 6. In partial responders in the 0.1-3.0 mg/kg groups, normalized peripheral clonal expansion was found to be among the lowest, especially among CD8+ T cells. After ivuxolimab, CD8+ T cells had more expanded clones than CD4+ T cells on average.

Genomic DNA was extracted from sorted cells for sequencing of the TCRbeta CDR3 region. The immunoSEQ Assay was used for sequencing of TCRbeta CDR3 regions. TCRdb stores this immuneACCESS table with in-frame sequences only. Part of the clones is absent; in the studies checked, under half of the shortfall reflects unresolved V genes, and no reason is known for the rest. Counted in this sample were approximately 43,000 clones; over 80% of them appeared once. Under 3.5% of the sample is held by the ten biggest clonotypes. For this clone: Its recognized antigen is unknown. Base qualities are not provided; no much larger clone lies one nucleotide away.

The CDR3 covers 15 residues, taking in both the cysteine and the phenylalanine. Here the CDR3 DNA is all that survives: 45 bases in frame from base 1. The germline ends are 15 bases apart after V is trimmed by 4 bases and J by 2 bases. CDR1 and CDR2, looked up from the germline V gene, are SGHDN and FVKESK. Patients with autoimmune disease history or receiving systemic immunosuppression were excluded from the trial. Peripheral blood for TCR sequencing was collected from all dose cohorts at baseline, on cycle 4 day 1, and on cycle 7 day 1. The samples were drawn from a first-in-human, open-label, multicenter phase I dose-escalation trial of ivuxolimab. Adults with locally advanced or metastatic melanoma, renal cell, hepatocellular, or head and neck squamous cell carcinoma were enrolled in the trial. Before TCR sequencing, CD4+ T cells and CD8+ T cells were sorted from peripheral blood as separate populations.

The receptor chain draws on TRBV14 and TRBJ2-7; the D gene is possibly TRBD1, with 6 bases matching. This sequence was found in an adult with an advanced solid tumor such as melanoma, head and neck, liver or kidney cancer. The sequences come from CD4+ or CD8+ T cells sorted from blood, collected in a trial of the OX40 agonist ivuxolimab. The DNA sequence is given as TGTGCCAGCAGCCCACAGGGAAGAGAACCCTACGAGCAGTACTTC. This codes for CASSPQGREPYEQYF.